These T cell receptor beta chains were read from a single sample in a study of cytomegalovirus exposure and HLA in healthy donors. TCRdb keeps only in-frame clones here, not all; method: immunoSEQ multiplex PCR. The table has around 100,000 clones, around two thirds seen once. What was sequenced was PBMCs. These receptors all come from a man aged 50 to 60 in good health and CMV-seropositive. Each CDR3 is given with its conserved first and last residue. A D gene is named only where the DNA matches it firmly. Clone size appears in some rows only: once, few, many, or a class for an expanded clone.

TRBV30	.	.	TRBJ2-2	TGTGCCTGGGGAGGGTATAGCGGGGAGCTGTTTTTT	CAWGGYSGELFF
TRBV7-2	.	.	TRBJ1-5	TGTGCCAGCAGCTTAGGCGGTGGTCAGCCCCAGCATTTT	CASSLGGGQPQHF
TRBV5-4	TRBD1	.	TRBJ2-7	TGTGCCAGCAGCGCACAGGGGTCTCCCTACGAGCAGTACTTC	CASSAQGSPYEQYF
TRBV2	.	.	TRBJ2-7	TGTGCCAGCAGGATCAGGGAGCAGTACTTC	CASRIREQYF
TRBV2	TRBD2	.	TRBJ2-7	TGTGCCAGCATAGGTAGCGGGGGGCGCGGGAACGAGCAGTACTTC	CASIGSGGRGNEQYF
TRBV6-6	TRBD1	once	TRBJ1-4	TGTGCCAGCACTCCCCAGGGGGTCTGGGAAAAACTGTTTTTT	CASTPQGVWEKLFF
TRBV9	.	.	TRBJ2-3	TGTGCCAGCAGCGTACCCCCCGTCCGGGTTACTAGCACAGATACGCAGTATTTT	CASSVPPVRVTSTDTQYF
TRBV7-2	.	.	TRBJ2-7	TGTGCCAGCAGCTCCGACAGGTACTACGAGCAGTACTTC	CASSSDRYYEQYF
TRBV19	.	.	TRBJ2-1	TGTGCCAGTAGTCCCAACAGCAATGAGCAGTTCTTC	CASSPNSNEQFF
TRBV6-1	TRBD2	.	TRBJ2-7	TGTGCCAGCAGGGAAACTAGCGGGAGTGAATACGAGCAGTACTTC	CASRETSGSEYEQYF
TRBV19	.	.	TRBJ1-2	TGTGCCAGTAGTCCTACGGGTAGTAACTATGGCTACACCTTC	CASSPTGSNYGYTF
TRBV27	.	.	TRBJ2-1	TGTGCCAGCAGTTTAAGTATTGGCGGGGAGCAGTTCTTC	CASSLSIGGEQFF
TRBV23-1	TRBD1	.	TRBJ2-7	TGCGCCAGCGCCGGGACAGCCTACGAGCAGTACTTC	CASAGTAYEQYF
TRBV6-1	TRBD2	few	TRBJ2-4	TGTGCCAGCAGTGGGACTAGCGTCAAAAACATTCAGTACTTC	CASSGTSVKNIQYF
TRBV5-6	TRBD1	.	TRBJ1-3	TGTGCCAGCAGCTTGGTGGGGACAGACTCTGGAAACACCATATATTTT	CASSLVGTDSGNTIYF
TRBV4-1	TRBD1	.	TRBJ1-2	TGCGCCAGCAGCCAAGACCGGCCGGGGGTAGGGGGCGGCTACACCTTC	CASSQDRPGVGGGYTF
TRBV5-1	TRBD1	.	TRBJ2-7	TGCGCCAGCAGCTTGGAAGGGACAGTTGCCTACGAGCAGTACTTC	CASSLEGTVAYEQYF
TRBV2	.	.	TRBJ2-1	TGTGCCAGCAGTGGTCAGGAAGGCGATGAGCAGTTCTTC	CASSGQEGDEQFF
TRBV15	.	.	TRBJ1-3	TGTGCCACCAGCAGAGATCTGCAGAGGGGAAACACCATATATTTT	CATSRDLQRGNTIYF
TRBV11-2	.	few	TRBJ1-5	TGTGCCAGCAGCGCAGGGATTAGCAATCAGCCCCAGCATTTT	CASSAGISNQPQHF
TRBV5-1	.	.	TRBJ1-1	TGCGCCAGCAGCTGGGGGGGGGACTCTGAAGCTTTCTTT	CASSWGGDSEAFF
TRBV2	TRBD1	.	TRBJ2-2	TGTGCCAGCACCCAGGACAGGGGATACACCGGGGAGCTGTTTTTT	CASTQDRGYTGELFF
TRBV28	TRBD1	.	TRBJ1-3	TGTGCCAGCAGCCCCCAGTGGGGGACAGGGGGGACCATATATTTT	CASSPQWGTGGTIYF
TRBV5-6	TRBD2	.	TRBJ2-2	TGTGCCAGCAGCCTCGGGACTAGCGGGGATCGGGAGCTGTTTTTT	CASSLGTSGDRELFF
TRBV4-1	.	.	TRBJ1-1	TGCGCCAGCAGCCAAGATTACTCCCAGGGGACTGAAGCTTTCTTT	CASSQDYSQGTEAFF
TRBV5-1	TRBD1	.	TRBJ2-1	TGCGCCAGCAGCTCCGGGACAGTCGGCAATGAGCAGTTCTTC	CASSSGTVGNEQFF
TRBV5-1	TRBD2	.	TRBJ2-3	TGCGCCAGCAGCTTGAGTGGACTAGCGGCTAGCACAGATACGCAGTATTTT	CASSLSGLAASTDTQYF
TRBV19	.	.	TRBJ2-7	TGTGCCAGTAGGAACCGGCAGGGAAGCGACGAGCAGTACTTC	CASRNRQGSDEQYF
TRBV30	TRBD1	once	TRBJ1-6	TGTGCCTGGAGTCTTGGACAGGGAGGTTCACCCCTCCACTTT	CAWSLGQGGSPLHF
TRBV30	TRBD1	few	TRBJ2-7	TGTGCCTGGAGTCCAACAGGGGGCCGATACGAGCAGTACTTC	CAWSPTGGRYEQYF
TRBV7-3	TRBD2	.	TRBJ2-7	TGTGCCAGCAGCCCTCAGAGCGGGAGGGATGGGGAGCAGTACTTC	CASSPQSGRDGEQYF
TRBV19	.	few	TRBJ1-2	TGTGCCAGTACCTCAGACAGGCTCATCTATGGCTACACCTTC	CASTSDRLIYGYTF
TRBV25-1	.	.	TRBJ1-1	TGTGCCAGCAGTGTAACAGGGGAAGCTTTCTTT	CASSVTGEAFF
TRBV29-1	.	.	TRBJ1-1	TGCAGCGGGGCGGAGGGGACGAACACTGAAGCTTTCTTT	CSGAEGTNTEAFF
TRBV9	TRBD1	.	TRBJ2-7	TGTGCCAGCAGCGTAGGTGGGACAGGGGGAGGCGAGCAGTACTTC	CASSVGGTGGGEQYF
TRBV4-2	TRBD1	.	TRBJ1-1	TGTGCCAGCAGCCAAGATTATGGACAGGGGAGGCCTGAAGCTTTCTTT	CASSQDYGQGRPEAFF
TRBV6-1	.	.	TRBJ1-2	TGTGCCAGCAGTGTCATGAGCGGCTACACCTTC	CASSVMSGYTF
TRBV10-2	TRBD1	.	TRBJ2-7	TGCGCCAGCAGTTTCGACAGGGGTTTCTACGAGCAGTACTTC	CASSFDRGFYEQYF
TRBV2	.	.	TRBJ2-7	TGTGCCAGCAAAGACGAACGGGGGGCTGGTAGCTCCTACGAGCAGTACTTC	CASKDERGAGSSYEQYF
TRBV13	TRBD2	.	TRBJ2-1	TGTGCCAGCAGCTCCCAGACTAGCGGGGCCTACAATGAGCAGTTCTTC	CASSSQTSGAYNEQFF
TRBV7-6	TRBD1	.	TRBJ2-1	TGTGCCAGCAGCTCGCTCCCGGGACAGGGGTCCCACAATGAGCAGTTCTTC	CASSSLPGQGSHNEQFF
TRBV2	TRBD1	.	TRBJ2-2	TGTGCCAGCAGTTACAGGGGGGACACCGGGGAGCTGTTTTTT	CASSYRGDTGELFF
TRBV5-1	.	.	TRBJ1-4	TGCGCCAGCAGCCTCCAGTTAAGGGGAGGGAATGAAAAACTGTTTTTT	CASSLQLRGGNEKLFF
TRBV5-1	TRBD1	.	TRBJ1-3	TGCGCCAGCAGCTATGGACAGGGGTCTTACTCTGGAAACACCATATATTTT	CASSYGQGSYSGNTIYF
TRBV19	TRBD2	few	TRBJ2-7	TGTGCCAGTAGCAATATAGCGGGAGGCTACTACGAGCAGTACTTC	CASSNIAGGYYEQYF
TRBV10-3	TRBD1	.	TRBJ1-1	TGTGCCAGGAGACAGGGTCAGAACACTGAAGCTTTCTTT	CARRQGQNTEAFF
TRBV6-1	.	.	TRBJ1-5	TGTGCCGCGACGGGAGCTAGCAATCAGCCCCAGCATTTT	CAATGASNQPQHF
TRBV6-1	.	.	TRBJ2-1	TGTGCCAGCAGTGATAGAGGGAAGAACAATGAGCAGTTCTTC	CASSDRGKNNEQFF
TRBV7-8	TRBD1	few	TRBJ1-1	TGTGCCAGCAGCCCTTACGCCGGGACAGAAGGAACTGAAGCTTTCTTT	CASSPYAGTEGTEAFF
TRBV29-1	TRBD2	.	TRBJ2-7	TGCAGCGTGGATTTAGCGGGAGGTGGCGAGCAGTACTTC	CSVDLAGGGEQYF
TRBV10-2	TRBD1	.	TRBJ1-4	TGCGCCAGCGGACGGCAGGGGGATTGGGAAAAACTGTTTTTT	CASGRQGDWEKLFF
TRBV27	TRBD1	.	TRBJ2-3	TGTGCCAGCAAGGGGCATACAGGGGGTTCAGATACGCAGTATTTT	CASKGHTGGSDTQYF
TRBV2	.	.	TRBJ1-6	TGTGCCAGCAGACAGTATTCACCCCTCCACTTT	CASRQYSPLHF
TRBV5-6	.	.	TRBJ1-3	TGTGCCAGCAGGATGAGTTCTGGAAACACCATATATTTT	CASRMSSGNTIYF